Listed below are T cell receptor beta chains from one sample, sequenced in a study of CD8 T cells in Susac syndrome. Each CDR3 protein is one row after TCRdb ran MiXCR on the immunoSEQ multiplex PCR reads. The profile shows about 300,000 distinct CDR3 sequences, approximately 85% of them singletons. Source material: CD8+ T cells from PBMCs. Receptors were obtained from a human donor with multiple sclerosis. CDR3s include the opening cysteine and the closing phenylalanine or tryptophan. The D gene is left open where the match is weak. Rows give clone size only sometimes, using once, few, many, or a class for an expanded clone.

TRBV7-2	-	15	-	TRBJ2-1	CASSHRDSQYNEQFF	TGTGCCAGCAGCCACAGGGACTCCCAATACAATGAGCAGTTCTTC
TRBV9	-	15	-	TRBJ2-7	CASSVYGGGESEQYF	TGTGCCAGCAGCGTATACGGTGGTGGGGAAAGCGAGCAGTACTTC
TRBV20-1	-	11	TRBD1	TRBJ2-7	CSAQGAHEQYF	TGCAGTGCTCAGGGGGCCCACGAGCAGTACTTC
TRBV20-1	few	13	TRBD1	TRBJ2-7	CSARVPGGYEQYF	TGCAGTGCTAGAGTTCCAGGGGGCTACGAGCAGTACTTC
TRBV19	few	15	TRBD2	TRBJ2-1	CASSITSGLYNEQFF	TGTGCCAGTAGTATTACTAGCGGGCTCTACAATGAGCAGTTCTTC
TRBV7-6	-	17	TRBD1	TRBJ1-5	CASSSPPGTGHNQPQHF	TGTGCCAGCAGCTCGCCACCTGGGACAGGTCATAATCAGCCCCAGCATTTT
TRBV15	once	13	-	TRBJ2-1	CATSVGHGNEQFF	TGTGCCACCAGCGTCGGGCACGGCAATGAGCAGTTCTTC
TRBV5-4	-	15	-	TRBJ2-5	CASSEWQGAQETQYF	TGTGCCAGCAGCGAGTGGCAGGGCGCCCAAGAGACCCAGTACTTC
TRBV9	-	15	-	TRBJ2-7	CASGPLAELPYEQYF	TGTGCCAGCGGCCCCTTAGCGGAATTACCCTACGAGCAGTACTTC
TRBV6-5	few	16	-	TRBJ2-7	CASSYSRAGSTYEQYF	TGTGCCAGCAGTTACTCGAGGGCCGGGAGTACCTACGAGCAGTACTTC
TRBV27	-	13	-	TRBJ2-1	CASSLMAMGEQFF	TGTGCCAGCAGTTTAATGGCGATGGGTGAGCAGTTCTTC
TRBV2	-	16	TRBD2	TRBJ2-1	CASNGLAGVEDNEQFF	TGTGCCAGCAACGGACTAGCGGGAGTAGAGGACAATGAGCAGTTCTTC
TRBV28	-	16	-	TRBJ2-3	CASSFITVIPTDTQYF	TGTGCCAGCAGTTTCATCACAGTCATCCCCACAGATACGCAGTATTTT
TRBV9	-	16	-	TRBJ1-2	CASSAVLPTGKHGYTF	TGTGCCAGCAGCGCCGTACTCCCGACAGGTAAACATGGCTACACCTTC
TRBV4-3	-	16	TRBD2	TRBJ2-1	CASSQAGTSPFNEQFF	TGCGCCAGCAGCCAAGCCGGGACTAGCCCTTTCAATGAGCAGTTCTTC
TRBV25-1	few	11	-	TRBJ2-7	CASSAGTEQYF	TGTGCCAGCAGTGCAGGGACCGAGCAGTACTTC
TRBV29-1	-	14	-	TRBJ2-5	CSVGGADIQETQYF	TGCAGCGTTGGCGGAGCGGATATCCAAGAGACCCAGTACTTC
TRBV4-3	-	17	TRBD2	TRBJ2-3	CASSPRTSGREVDTQYF	TGCGCCAGCAGCCCCCGGACTAGCGGGAGGGAGGTAGATACGCAGTATTTT
TRBV28	-	14	-	TRBJ2-2	CASRKKEGRGELFF	TGTGCCAGCCGAAAAAAGGAGGGCCGCGGGGAGCTGTTTTTT
TRBV7-9	-	14	-	TRBJ1-1	CASSLDGLNTEAFF	TGTGCCAGCAGCTTAGACGGCTTAAACACTGAAGCTTTCTTT
TRBV27	-	16	-	TRBJ2-6	CASSFVGVSGANVLTF	TGTGCCAGCAGTTTCGTCGGGGTCTCTGGGGCCAACGTCCTGACTTTC
TRBV5-1	-	13	-	TRBJ2-7	CASTFDSSYGQYF	TGCGCCAGCACATTCGACAGTAGCTACGGGCAGTACTTC
TRBV20-1	-	12	-	TRBJ2-7	CSGDLAGYEQYF	TGCAGTGGGGACCTTGCGGGGTACGAGCAGTACTTC
TRBV7-9	once	17	TRBD1	TRBJ1-1	CASSGGQGLAVGTEAFF	TGTGCCAGCAGCGGGGGACAGGGCCTTGCCGTGGGCACTGAAGCTTTCTTT
TRBV9	-	18	TRBD1	TRBJ2-2	CASSDDRGAQPNTGELFF	TGTGCCAGCAGCGATGACAGGGGGGCCCAACCGAACACCGGGGAGCTGTTTTTT